The 32 T cell receptor beta chains below all came from one sample that was sequenced in a study of T cells in tumors after PD-1 blockade. The repertoire was sequenced with immunoSEQ multiplex PCR; TCRdb's copy has only in-frame clones and lacks some. The sample shows more than 40,000 clones, roughly 80% of them seen only once. Source: PBMCs, taken before anti-PD-1 treatment. The receptors shown here come from a human donor with basal cell carcinoma.

The V gene is TRBV5-1, the J gene TRBJ2-5; 8 nucleotides match TRBD1. This CDR3 is built from 15 residues. The V segment lost 4 bases and the J segment 7 bases; nucleotides outside the gene matches: 12. Germline CDR1 is SGHRS and CDR2 is YFSETQ. For the CDR3, the DNA is TGCGCCAGCAGCCCGGGACAGGCGAATGACTCGACCCAGTACTTC. As protein: CASSPGQANDSTQYF.

This chain links TRBV7-2 with TRBJ2-7, with no clear D. CDR1 and CDR2 (germline): SGHTA, FQGNSA. The CDR3 totals 15 residues. The ends were cut back, 3 bases at V and 4 bases at J, with 16 bases in the middle. CDR3 sequence: CASSFIGRRRYEQYF. The DNA for the CDR3 is TGTGCCAGCAGCTTTATTGGACGCCGACGGTACGAGCAGTACTTC. Using reference TRBV7-2 and TRBJ2-7 for the parts outside the CDR3, the full variable domain is GAGVSQSPSNKVTEKGKDVELRCDPISGHTALYWYRQSLGQGLEFLIYFQGNSAPDKSGLPSDRFSAERTGGSVSTLTIQRTQQEDSAVYLCASSFIGRRRYEQYFGPGTRLTVT.

This clone is categorized as medium-sized. V usage is TRBV19 and J usage is TRBJ2-1, with D perhaps given as TRBD1 or TRBD2 (6 bases each). Trimming stripped 7 bases from V and 10 bases from J, with 8 bases between. This CDR3 has 10 amino acids. Per germline, CDR1 LNHDA and CDR2 SQIVND (reference sequence). CDR3 DNA: TGTGCCAGTAAAGGGGGGGAGCAGTTCTTC. It is translated as CASKGGEQFF.

The chain joins TRBV7-6 to TRBJ2-5; possibly TRBD2 for D (7 bases). Germline CDR1 is SGHVS and CDR2 is FNYEAQ. Trimming removed 2 bases at V and 0 bases at J, with 31 bases between. This CDR3 has 22 residues. The CDR3 region is CASSLIPTARGGRTTNQETQYF. The CDR3 DNA follows: TGTGCCAGCAGCTTAATTCCCACCGCGAGGGGGGGTAGGACTACCAACCAAGAGACCCAGTACTTC.

This sequence joins TRBV5-4 and TRBJ2-7; TRBD1 might be the D (6 bases). The CDR3 covers 15 residues. Trimming took 4 bases from V and 3 from J, leaving 17 bases between them. Germline V gene data show CDR1 as SGHNT and CDR2 as YYREEE (reference sequence). The CDR3 reads CASSRRDIGDYEQYF. The CDR3 DNA reads as TGTGCCAGCAGCCGCCGGGACATCGGGGACTACGAGCAGTACTTC.

This clone turned up a few times. The chain uses TRBV10-3 and TRBJ1-6; D gene uncertain. Germline CDR1 and CDR2: ENHRY and SYGVKD. The ends were cut back, 2 bases at V and 4 bases at J, with 3 bases in the middle. The CDR3 runs to 13 residues. The CDR3 region has the DNA TGTGCCATCAGTGAGGGGTATAATTCACCCCTCCACTTT. Protein: CAISEGYNSPLHF.

The chain is built from TRBV30 and TRBJ2-1; 10 bases fit TRBD2. The length of the CDR3 is 16 residues. In germline, CDR1 is GTSNPN, CDR2 SVGIG (reference sequence). V was clipped by 2 bases and J by 0 bases; unmatched bases: 4. For the CDR3, the DNA is TGTGCCTGGAGTAAAACTAGCGGGGTCTCCTACAATGAGCAGTTCTTC. It is translated as CAWSKTSGVSYNEQFF.

J is TRBJ2-1 and V is TRBV6-6; 9 positions match TRBD2. The CDR3 runs to 17 residues. J was trimmed by 9 bases and V by 5 bases; bases with no gene match: 17. The V gene's germline CDR1 is MNHNY and CDR2 SVGAGI (reference sequence). The CDR3 region has the DNA TGTGCCAGCAGTCAACTTGTTGTTGGCGGGGGGGCTAGTGAGCAGTTCTTC. It is translated as CASSQLVVGGGASEQFF.

CDR3 region: CACDRGRSNQPQHF. In nucleotides, the CDR3 is TGTGCCTGCGACAGGGGGCGAAGCAATCAGCCCCAGCATTTT. The chain is built from TRBV30 and TRBJ1-5; 10 nucleotides align to TRBD1. Trimming cost V 6 bases and J 1 base; bases outside gene matches: 3. CDR1 is GTSNPN, CDR2 SVGIG, per germline (reference sequence). The CDR3 sequence is 14 residues long.

The table lists this clone with a few counts. The V and J genes are TRBV3-1 (or the pseudogene TRBV3-2) and TRBJ2-1, with D perhaps assigned TRBD1 or TRBD2 (5 bases each). The ends were cut back, 5 bases at V and 6 bases at J, with 17 bases in the middle. The CDR3 length is 15 residues. Germline values: CDR1 LGHDT, CDR2 YNNKEL (reference sequence). This chain's CDR3 is CASSSGTLGSNEQFF. As DNA, the CDR3 is TGTGCCAGCAGCTCCGGGACCCTTGGGTCCAATGAGCAGTTCTTC.

This chain connects TRBV29-1 to TRBJ1-2; 8 positions match TRBD1. The CDR3 runs to 14 residues. The germline V gene has CDR1 SQVTM and CDR2 ANQGSEA. The junction had 6 bases not matched to a gene; V was cut back by 3 bases and J by 3 bases. CDR3 DNA sequence: TGCAGCGTTGATCGGACAGGGAAGCACTATGGCTACACCTTC. It codes for CSVDRTGKHYGYTF.

The J gene is TRBJ1-6, the V gene TRBV12-3 or TRBV12-4; no clear D. The CDR3 contains 12 residues. Trimming cost V 3 bases and J 14 bases, with 11 bases left between them. The CDR3 here is CASSFGRSALHF. CDR3 DNA: TGTGCCAGCAGTTTCGGACGCTCAGCCCTCCACTTT.

The chain combines TRBV5-8 with TRBJ1-6; unclear D gene. V lost 0 bases, J lost 9 bases, and 10 bases lay in between. Germline V gene sequence: CDR1 SGHTS, CDR2 YDEGEE. The CDR3 covers 14 residues. The CDR3 nucleotides are TGTGCCAGCAGCTTGGGGCAAGGGCGTTCACCCCTCCACTTT. It translates to CASSLGQGRSPLHF.

The gene calls are TRBV11-3 and TRBJ2-3; D unclear. In germline, CDR1 is SGHNT, CDR2 YENEEA. Trimming took off 6 bases at V and 2 bases at J, with 12 bases between the two ends. This CDR3 has 14 amino acids. In nucleotides, the CDR3 is TGTGCCAGCAGTCCGCGCGGTGACACAGATACGCAGTATTTT. This encodes CASSPRGDTDTQYF.

This clone was seen a single time. This chain's CDR3 is CASKGGQSGEQYF. In DNA form, the CDR3 reads TGTGCCAGCAAAGGGGGACAAAGCGGCGAGCAGTACTTC. V and J are TRBV2 and TRBJ2-7; TRBD1 might be the D (6 bases). The ends were cut back, 7 bases at V and 6 bases at J, with 16 bases in the middle. CDR1 is SNHLY, CDR2 FYNNEI, per germline. The CDR3 length is 13 residues.

This clone was found once. The J gene is TRBJ1-5, the V gene TRBV5-1; a possible D gene is TRBD1 (5 bases). V gave up 0 bases and J gave up 2 bases, with 6 bases separating them. CDR1 SGHRS and CDR2 YFSETQ come from the germline V gene. The CDR3 extends over 14 amino acids. The CDR3 region is CASSLGGGNQPQHF. The CDR3 nucleotides read TGCGCCAGCAGCTTGGGGGGGGGCAATCAGCCCCAGCATTTT.

The CDR3 sequence: CASSLKNEQYF. In DNA, the CDR3 is TGTGCCAGCAGCTTGAAGAACGAGCAGTACTTC. This chain uses TRBV3-1 (or the pseudogene TRBV3-2) with TRBJ2-7; no firm D call. Germline assignment: CDR1 LGHDT and CDR2 YNNKEL (reference sequence). The CDR3 totals 11 residues. V was pared by 5 bases and J by 5 bases, with 7 bases between.

The chain joins TRBV6-6 to TRBJ2-7; D call uncertain. Between the trimmed V and J ends, which lost 2 bases and 2 bases, there was a span of 13 bases. Germline lookup yields CDR1 MNHNY and CDR2 SVGAGI (reference sequence). The CDR3 is 15 residues long. CDR3 DNA: TGTGCCAGCAGTTACAGGGTTCCGGAAGCCTACGAGCAGTACTTC. This encodes CASSYRVPEAYEQYF.

Only one count was recorded for this clone. The J gene is TRBJ1-4, the V gene TRBV30; D gene ambiguous. CDR3 length equals 13 residues. V was trimmed by 2 bases and J by 4 bases, leaving 8 bases between them. CDR1 and CDR2 from the germline V gene are GTSNPN and SVGIG (reference sequence). CDR3 in amino acids: CAWSRGINEKLFF. DNA of the CDR3: TGTGCCTGGAGTCGAGGGATTAATGAAAAACTGTTTTTT.

The chain is built from TRBV5-1 and TRBJ1-5, with 7 positions matching TRBD1. This CDR3 is 17 amino acids long. Germline loops: CDR1 SGHRS, CDR2 YFSETQ. J was trimmed by 0 bases and V by 0 bases; bases with no gene match: 6. This CDR3 is CASSLDGGTDSNQPQHF. The DNA of the CDR3 is TGCGCCAGCAGCTTGGACGGGGGGACAGATAGCAATCAGCCCCAGCATTTT.

The chain recombines TRBV27 with TRBJ1-2; tentatively, D is TRBD1 (5 bases). Germline V gives CDR1 MNHEY, CDR2 SMNVEV (reference sequence). Deletions cut 6 bases from V and 1 base from J, with 9 bases between. There are 13 residues in the CDR3. The CDR3 sequence: CASRLDSNYGYTF. CDR3 in DNA: TGTGCCAGCAGACTAGACAGTAACTATGGCTACACCTTC.

This clone was detected a few times. The chain uses TRBV28 and TRBJ1-1; weak D call: TRBD1 (6 bases). CDR3 size: 16 residues. Trimming removed 6 bases at V and 3 bases at J, with 20 bases between. Germline V gene sequence: CDR1 MDHEN, CDR2 SYDVKM. The CDR3 DNA sequence: TGTGCCAGCAGCCCCCCACGGGGGGCGCTGGACACTGAAGCTTTCTTT. It translates to CASSPPRGALDTEAFF.

The rearrangement uses TRBV30 and TRBJ2-3; 9 bases line up with TRBD1. Germline assignment: CDR1 GTSNPN and CDR2 SVGIG (reference sequence). The CDR3 is 14 residues long. Trimming cost V 0 bases and J 3 bases; bases outside gene matches: 1. CDR3 nucleotides: TGTGCCTGGAGTGTACAGGGGGCGACAGATACGCAGTATTTT. Translation gives CAWSVQGATDTQYF.

This clone was observed a few times. This chain joins TRBV16 and TRBJ2-4; TRBD1 agrees at 8 bases. CDR3 size: 15 residues. J gave up 4 bases and V 0 bases, and 2 bases lay outside the gene matches. Germline V gives CDR1 KGHSY, CDR2 FQNENV. In DNA form, the CDR3 reads TGTGCCAGCAGCCAATCTACAGGGGGGAAAAACATTCAGTACTTC. Encoded protein: CASSQSTGGKNIQYF.

The V gene is TRBV6-1, the J gene TRBJ1-5; a weak D match, TRBD1 (5 bases). The V and J ends lost 1 base and 2 bases respectively, with 15 bases between them. CDR3 length equals 17 residues. Germline CDR1 is MNHNS and CDR2 is SASEGT. The CDR3 region is CASSEGEGSLGNQPQHF. The CDR3 DNA follows: TGTGCCAGCAGTGAAGGGGAGGGGAGTTTAGGCAATCAGCCCCAGCATTTT.

The chain is built from TRBV12-3 or TRBV12-4 and TRBJ1-4; TRBD1 aligns across 8 bases. The V segment lost 8 bases and the J segment 7 bases; nucleotides outside the gene matches: 6. The CDR3 is 13 residues long. CDR3 DNA: TGTGCCAGCGCAGGGGGCGACCGTGAAAAACTGTTTTTT. It yields the protein CASAGGDREKLFF.

This clone was observed a few times. The chain links TRBV5-6 to TRBJ1-6; D not certain. The length of the CDR3 is 13 residues. The germline V gene has CDR1 SGHDT and CDR2 YYEEEE. Trimming stripped 0 bases from V and 7 bases from J, with 5 bases between. CDR3 in amino acids: CASSLGRNSPLHF. The CDR3 DNA sequence: TGTGCCAGCAGCTTGGGAAGGAATTCACCCCTCCACTTT.

The J gene is TRBJ2-1, the V gene TRBV6-4; 9 nucleotides line up with TRBD2. The germline gives CDR1 MRHNA, CDR2 SNTAGT. Trimming cost V 3 bases and J 6 bases; bases outside gene matches: 6. CDR3 length equals 15 residues. CDR3 DNA: TGTGCCAGCAGTGAAACAGCGGGGGGCAGCAATGAGCAGTTCTTC. It specifies CASSETAGGSNEQFF.

The chain joins TRBV14 to TRBJ1-1; TRBD1 aligns across 8 bases. Germline V gene lookup returns CDR1 SGHDN and CDR2 FVKESK. V lost 9 bases, J lost 6 bases, and 15 bases stayed unmatched. This CDR3 contains 15 residues. CDR3 region: CASRPFGQGEAEAFF. The CDR3 DNA reads TGTGCCAGTCGGCCCTTCGGACAGGGTGAGGCTGAAGCTTTCTTT.

CDR3 DNA sequence: TGTGCCAGCAGCTTGGGGAGAGGGATCGGTTCACCCCTCCACTTT. This encodes CASSLGRGIGSPLHF. The V call is TRBV7-2, the J call TRBJ1-6; D remains unclear. The CDR3 runs to 15 residues. CDR1 and CDR2 (germline): SGHTA, FQGNSA. V was cut by 3 bases and J by 9 bases, with 15 bases left in between.

The chain has TRBV14 and TRBJ1-1, with D possibly TRBD1 on 6 matching bases. The length of the CDR3 is 13 residues. V lost 4 bases and J 5 bases, leaving 11 bases between the germline ends. Germline V gene sequence: CDR1 SGHDN, CDR2 FVKESK. The CDR3 reads CASSLKGGTEAFF. The CDR3 DNA is TGTGCCAGCAGCCTGAAGGGGGGGACTGAAGCTTTCTTT.

CDR3 sequence reads: CASSLMPSGGHPTDTQYF. The DNA of the CDR3 is TGTGCCAGCAGCTTAATGCCTAGCGGGGGCCACCCCACAGATACGCAGTATTTT. The rearrangement uses TRBV11-2 and TRBJ2-3, with TRBD2 identical over 10 bases. The germline V gene encodes CDR1 SGHAT and CDR2 FQNNGV. After removal of 2 bases from V and 2 bases from J, the junction contained 10 bases not matched to a gene. The CDR3 is 18 residues long.